Shown below are 16 T cell receptor beta chains from a single sample sequenced in a study of blood T cell repertoires in COVID-19. TCRdb's table, derived via immunoSEQ multiplex PCR, lists solely in-frame clones and lacks some. The data show around 270,000 clones, around 84% seen once. Sequencing was done on a sample of peripheral blood. These receptors all come from a woman aged 60 to 75 with COVID-19, enrolled during active disease.

The J gene is TRBJ2-1, the V gene TRBV15; a weak D match, TRBD1 (5 bases). The length of the CDR3 is 16 residues. V lost 3 bases, J lost 0 bases, and 12 bases lay in between. The germline V gene encodes CDR1 LNHNV and CDR2 YYDKDF (reference sequence). DNA of the CDR3: TGTGCCACCAGCAGGGACATCCTCCTCTCCTACAATGAGCAGTTCTTC. Translating gives CATSRDILLSYNEQFF.

The V call is TRBV4-1, the J call TRBJ1-2; TRBD1 matches 7 bases. The CDR3 covers 15 residues. From germline, CDR1 is MGHRA and CDR2 YSYEKL. V lost 1 base and J lost 4; bases outside the gene matches: 6. The CDR3, as DNA: TGCGCCAGCAGCCAAGTCGGGACAGCTGGCTATGGCTACACCTTC. Translation gives CASSQVGTAGYGYTF.

This chain connects TRBV5-6 to TRBJ2-7; TRBD2 is a possible D gene (6 bases). The CDR3 consists of 17 residues. In germline, CDR1 is SGHDT, CDR2 YYEEEE. Trimming removed 3 bases from V and 0 bases from J, with 19 bases in between. The CDR3 reads CASSSYLLSGVSYEQYF. The DNA for the CDR3 is TGTGCCAGCAGCTCATACCTCCTTTCGGGGGTCTCCTACGAGCAGTACTTC. The variable domain in full, completed from reference TRBV5-6 and TRBJ2-7, reads DAGVTQSPTHLIKTRGQQVTLRCSPKSGHDTVSWYQQALGQGPQFIFQYYEEEERQRGNFPDRFSGHQFPNYSSELNVNALLLGDSALYLCASSSYLLSGVSYEQYFGPGTRLTVT.

This chain joins TRBV6-5 and TRBJ1-3; D possibly corresponds to TRBD1 (5 bases). V was cut by 6 bases and J by 4 bases, with 16 bases left in between. Germline V gives CDR1 MNHEY, CDR2 SVGAGI. The CDR3 spans 15 residues. The CDR3 reads CASSSIEGLGNTIYF. DNA for the CDR3: TGTGCCAGCAGCTCGATCGAGGGACTCGGAAACACCATATATTTT.

J is TRBJ1-5 and V is TRBV5-8; D may be TRBD1 (5 bases). The CDR3 loop spans 14 amino acids. CDR1 and CDR2 (germline): SGHTS, YDEGEE. Between the trimmed V and J ends, which lost 0 bases and 4 bases, there was a span of 8 bases. The DNA of the CDR3 is TGTGCCAGCAGCTTGGACAGGAGAAATCAGCCCCAGCATTTT. Its translation is CASSLDRRNQPQHF.

The chain joins TRBV13 to TRBJ2-5; D gene ambiguous. V gave up 8 bases and J gave up 5 bases, with 12 bases separating them. The CDR3 runs 12 residues. Germline-derived CDR1 and CDR2 are PRHDT and FYEKMQ (reference sequence). The CDR3 here is CASRGSGETQYF. The CDR3 DNA reads as TGTGCCAGCCGAGGATCCGGTGAGACCCAGTACTTC. The whole variable domain, remainder taken from reference TRBV13 and TRBJ2-5, is AAGVIQSPRHLIKEKRETATLKCYPIPRHDTVYWYQQGPGQDPQFLISFYEKMQSDKGSIPDRFSAQQFSDYHSELNMSSLELGDSALYFCASRGSGETQYFGPGTRLLVL.

The CDR3 nucleotides are TGCAGCGTTCCCTTAGGACTAGAGCCAGATACGCAGTATTTT. Translated, it gives CSVPLGLEPDTQYF. The genes are TRBV29-1 and TRBJ2-3; TRBD2 matches 7 bases. V shed 5 bases and J 4 bases; nucleotides not matched to a gene: 9. Germline V gene lookup returns CDR1 SQVTM and CDR2 ANQGSEA. There are 14 residues in the CDR3.

This clone came up a few times. The V and J genes are TRBV10-3 and TRBJ2-2; D possibly corresponds to TRBD1 (10 bases). The CDR3 loop spans 21 amino acids. Germline V gene lookup returns CDR1 ENHRY and CDR2 SYGVKD. Trimming removed 6 bases at V and 2 bases at J, with 31 bases between. The CDR3 is CAISLTGTGESSGTNTGELFF. The CDR3 DNA sequence: TGTGCCATCAGCCTAACCGGGACAGGGGAGTCTAGCGGGACAAACACCGGGGAGCTGTTTTTT.

The rearrangement links TRBV4-1 to TRBJ2-3, with TRBD1 matching 10 bases. J gave up 0 bases and V 0 bases, and 9 bases lay outside the gene matches. In germline, CDR1 is MGHRA, CDR2 YSYEKL. The CDR3 covers 19 residues. CDR3 sequence (DNA): TGCGCCAGCAGCCAAGATGGGGGACAGGGGATATCTAGCACAGATACGCAGTATTTT. It encodes CASSQDGGQGISSTDTQYF.

The rearrangement uses TRBV5-1 and TRBJ2-5; D perhaps matches TRBD1 (5 bases). The V end was cut by 2 bases, the J end by 1 base, with 9 bases between. This CDR3 is 14 amino acids long. Germline V lookup: CDR1 SGHRS, CDR2 YFSETQ. CDR3 residues: CASSFQGSQETQYF. The DNA for the CDR3 is TGCGCCAGCAGCTTCCAGGGATCCCAAGAGACCCAGTACTTC.

The rearrangement links TRBV29-1 to TRBJ2-5; a weak D match, TRBD2 (7 bases). CDR3 length equals 12 residues. Germline V gene data show CDR1 as SQVTM and CDR2 as ANQGSEA. Trimming shortened V by 5 bases and J by 6 bases, and 13 bases separated the two germline ends. The CDR3 nucleotides are TGCAGCGTTAGGGGGGGCAAAAAGACCCAGTACTTC. It codes for CSVRGGKKTQYF.

The chain couples TRBV2 to TRBJ2-3, with 8 bases aligning to TRBD2. CDR1 SNHLY and CDR2 FYNNEI come from the germline V gene. Trimming took 8 bases from V and 2 from J; bases not matched to a gene: 9. This CDR3 has 15 residues. The CDR3 reads CASLLAEVTTDTQYF. CDR3 bases: TGTGCCAGCCTACTAGCGGAGGTTACCACAGATACGCAGTATTTT.

This chain joins TRBV28 and TRBJ2-1; 7 nucleotides match TRBD1. The germline gives CDR1 MDHEN, CDR2 SYDVKM. The CDR3 extends over 15 amino acids. The junction had 4 bases not matched to a gene; V was cut back by 2 bases and J by 3 bases. The CDR3 DNA is TGTGCCAGCAGTTTAATTGACAGGGACTACAATGAGCAGTTCTTC. This gives the protein CASSLIDRDYNEQFF.

The genes are TRBV27 and TRBJ2-7; 7 nucleotides line up with TRBD2. J was trimmed by 4 bases and V by 3 bases; bases with no gene match: 3. Per germline, CDR1 MNHEY and CDR2 SMNVEV (reference sequence). The CDR3 totals 13 residues. The CDR3 nucleotides are TGTGCCAGCAGTTTTCGCGGGAGTTACGAGCAGTACTTC. The encoded protein is CASSFRGSYEQYF.

The chain is built from TRBV5-4 and TRBJ1-2; the match to TRBD1 covers 12 bases. The CDR3 extends over 16 amino acids. CDR1 SGHNT and CDR2 YYREEE come from the germline V gene (reference sequence). V was clipped by 0 bases and J by 7 bases; unmatched bases: 7. The CDR3 sequence: CASSLGKGQGAGGYTF. Written as DNA, the CDR3 is TGTGCCAGCAGCTTGGGGAAGGGACAGGGGGCTGGTGGCTACACCTTC. Full variable domain (remainder filled in from reference TRBV5-4 and TRBJ1-2): ETGVTQSPTHLIKTRGQQVTLRCSSQSGHNTVSWYQQALGQGPQFIFQYYREEENGRGNFPPRFSGLQFPNYSSELNVNALELDDSALYLCASSLGKGQGAGGYTFGSGTRLTVV.

For the CDR3, the DNA is TGTGCCACCAGGAACCGAGGACCCCAGCATTTT. Protein product: CATRNRGPQHF. The genes are TRBV24-1 and TRBJ1-5, with unresolved D. The germline V gene has CDR1 KGHDR and CDR2 SFDVKD. Trimming pared 7 bases from V and 10 bases from J, leaving 10 bases between. The CDR3 sequence is 11 residues long.